Presented here are 22 T cell receptor beta chains from one specimen sequenced in a study of blood T cells in healthy people across ages. For the second PCR, which ran for about 7 to 11 cycles, a sample-barcoded 5' primer and a J-beta primer mix were used. TCRdb processed the 5' RACE reads anew with MiXCR; each CDR3 protein has one entry. Of about 1.6 million distinct CDR3 sequences in the sample, roughly 32% are singletons; the top ten hold about 11%. The source material was blood. Receptor source: a woman in her twenties or thirties in good health.

The sample holds a few counts of this clonotype. This chain connects TRBV3-1 to TRBJ2-7; 12 bases map to TRBD2. V lost 2 bases and J lost 3; bases outside the gene matches: 5. Per germline, CDR1 LGHDT and CDR2 YNNKEL (reference sequence). This CDR3 contains 16 residues. The CDR3 spells CASSQNLLAGGYEQYF. The DNA of the CDR3 is TGTGCCAGCAGCCAAAACCTACTAGCGGGGGGCTACGAGCAGTACTTC.

The rearrangement links TRBV7-8 to TRBJ2-3; D not resolved. Per the germline V gene, CDR1 is SGHVS and CDR2 is FQNEAQ. The V end lost 5 bases, the J end lost 4 bases, and 10 bases lay between the germline ends. CDR3 length: 13 amino acids. CDR3 region: CASSPRAADTQYF. CDR3 sequence (DNA): TGTGCCAGCAGCCCGAGAGCAGCAGATACGCAGTATTTT.

V and J are TRBV25-1 and TRBJ2-3; no reliable D call. The CDR3 has 18 amino acids. The V end was cut by 7 bases, the J end by 1 base, with 24 bases between. Per the germline V gene, CDR1 is MGHDK and CDR2 is SYGVNS. The CDR3, as DNA: TGTGCCAGCATTAAATCCGCCCCCAAAGAGGCTTGCACAGATACGCAGTATTTT. Encoded protein: CASIKSAPKEACTDTQYF.

This clonotype was picked up a small number of times. The chain links TRBV9 to TRBJ2-1; TRBD1 agrees at 7 bases. This CDR3 contains 13 residues. CDR1 is SGDLS, CDR2 YYNGEE, per germline. V lost 2 bases, J lost 10 bases, and 6 bases stayed unmatched. CDR3 sequence: CASSVIATGEQFF. CDR3 DNA sequence: TGTGCCAGCAGCGTCATAGCGACAGGGGAGCAGTTCTTC.

Only a few counts were recorded for this clonotype. The chain employs TRBV7-9 and TRBJ1-1, with D unclear. CDR1 SEHNR and CDR2 FQNEAQ come from the germline V gene (reference sequence). This CDR3 comprises 12 residues. Trimming removed 7 bases from V and 0 bases from J, with 6 bases in between. The CDR3 DNA reads TGTGCCAGCACTGAAGTGAACACTGAAGCTTTCTTT. It specifies CASTEVNTEAFF.

In its sample, this clonotype was seen many times. The chain employs TRBV20-1 and TRBJ2-1, with 9 bases fitting TRBD2. Looked up from germline, CDR1 is DFQATT and CDR2 is SNEGSKA (reference sequence). The CDR3 sequence is 13 residues long. V was pared by 5 bases and J by 4 bases, with 3 bases of the junction left unmatched. The CDR3 sequence: CSAGSGGYNEQFF. DNA of the CDR3: TGCAGTGCTGGTAGCGGGGGTTACAATGAGCAGTTCTTC.

CDR3 loop: CASSYPGGTTRGDTQYF. The CDR3 DNA follows: TGTGCCAGCAGTTACCCGGGGGGTACTACTCGAGGTGATACGCAGTATTTT. This chain links TRBV6-6 with TRBJ2-3; 7 nucleotides agree with TRBD2. The length of the CDR3 is 17 residues. J lost 6 bases, V lost 2 bases, and 14 bases had no gene match. The germline CDR1 and CDR2 sequences are MNHNY and SVGAGI (reference sequence).

The CDR3 reads CASSQDPDGTRHNEQFF. CDR3 DNA: TGCGCCAGCAGCCAAGATCCGGACGGGACTCGACACAATGAGCAGTTCTTC. The chain links TRBV4-1 to TRBJ2-1; maybe TRBD2 (6 bases). Germline V CDR1 and CDR2: MGHRA, YSYEKL. V lost 0 bases, J lost 5 bases, and 17 bases lay in between. This CDR3 is built from 17 residues.

In its sample, this clonotype was seen a few times. The V gene is TRBV6-2 or TRBV6-3, the J gene TRBJ1-1; no clear D. Germline loops: CDR1 MNHEY, CDR2 SVGEGT. The CDR3 is made up of 16 amino acids. V gave up 2 bases and J gave up 0 bases, with 13 bases separating them. In DNA form, the CDR3 reads TGTGCCAGCAGTTACCCCGGTCAACGATTGAACACTGAAGCTTTCTTT. Protein: CASSYPGQRLNTEAFF.

The chain employs TRBV7-3 and TRBJ2-1, with D perhaps TRBD2 (6 bases). CDR3 length equals 12 residues. Germline V gene lookup returns CDR1 SGHTA and CDR2 FQGTGA. Trimming took 0 bases from V and 10 from J, leaving 7 bases between them. This CDR3 reads CASSLTEGEQFF. For the CDR3, the DNA is TGTGCCAGCAGCTTAACGGAGGGAGAGCAGTTCTTC.

In regard to this clonotype: Germline is not matched at one junction end, which may reflect a read error. V is TRBV7-3 and J is TRBJ2-1, with a tentative D call TRBD2 (6 bases). The CDR3 sequence is 15 residues long. The germline gives CDR1 SGHTA, CDR2 FQGTGA. The CDR3 loop reads CACSSRDGGNNEQFF. For the CDR3, the DNA is TGTGCCTGCAGCTCCCGGGACGGGGGTAACAATGAGCAGTTCTTC.

The genes are TRBV6-6 and TRBJ1-5; D is perhaps TRBD1 (6 bases). Germline CDR1 MNHNY, CDR2 SVGAGI (reference sequence). Trimming removed 0 bases from V and 0 bases from J, with 12 bases in between. This CDR3 comprises 17 residues. CDR3 in DNA: TGTGCCAGCAGTTACTCGCGAGGGGGTTATAGCAATCAGCCCCAGCATTTT. Its protein product is CASSYSRGGYSNQPQHF.

The CDR3 loop reads CASSEGTGGNSPLHF. The CDR3 DNA follows: TGTGCCAGCAGTGAAGGGACAGGGGGAAATTCACCCCTCCACTTT. The chain recombines TRBV2 with TRBJ1-6; 10 nucleotides agree with TRBD1. Unmatched junction bases numbered 1, after V lost 1 base and J lost 7 bases. Germline V gene data show CDR1 as SNHLY and CDR2 as FYNNEI. CDR3 length equals 15 residues.

In its sample, this clonotype was seen a few times. The J gene is TRBJ2-7, the V gene TRBV7-2; 9 bases match TRBD1. Unmatched junction bases numbered 13, after V lost 5 bases and J lost 2 bases. The CDR3 is 17 amino acids. CDR1 is SGHTA and CDR2 is FQGNSA in the germline V gene. The CDR3 DNA follows: TGTGCCAGCAGCCACCTTAACGGACAGGGGAGAACCTACGAGCAGTACTTC. Translating gives CASSHLNGQGRTYEQYF. The variable domain in full, completed from reference TRBV7-2 and TRBJ2-7, reads GAGVSQSPSNKVTEKGKDVELRCDPISGHTALYWYRQSLGQGLEFLIYFQGNSAPDKSGLPSDRFSAERTGGSVSTLTIQRTQQEDSAVYLCASSHLNGQGRTYEQYFGPGTRLTVT.

The J gene is TRBJ2-2, the V gene TRBV4-1; the match to TRBD2 covers 8 bases. This CDR3 has 17 residues. V lost 5 bases, J lost 3 bases, and 11 bases stayed unmatched. Germline V gene lookup returns CDR1 MGHRA and CDR2 YSYEKL. In DNA form, the CDR3 reads TGCGCCAGCAGCGACCACCCACTAGCGGCGGACACCGGGGAGCTGTTTTTT. It translates to CASSDHPLAADTGELFF.

This clonotype was detected a few times. The chain links TRBV20-1 to TRBJ2-7, with 7 nucleotides matching TRBD2. From germline, CDR1 is DFQATT and CDR2 SNEGSKA (reference sequence). The CDR3 is 14 residues long. V was clipped by 5 bases and J by 5 bases; unmatched bases: 12. In DNA form, the CDR3 reads TGCAGTGCTCAGTGGGGGGGAAGGTGGGACGAGCAGTACTTC. It translates to CSAQWGGRWDEQYF.

This chain uses TRBV2 with TRBJ2-5, with 9 bases lining up with TRBD1. Trimming at V came to 10 bases and at J to 4 bases, leaving 16 bases not matched to a gene. The germline CDR1 and CDR2 sequences are SNHLY and FYNNEI. This CDR3 region has 16 residues. CDR3 nucleotide sequence: TGTGCCACCCCGGGACAGGGAATCTCCTATGGAGAGACCCAGTACTTC. This codes for CATPGQGISYGETQYF. Filled out from reference TRBV2 and TRBJ2-5, the complete variable domain reads EPEVTQTPSHQVTQMGQEVILRCVPISNHLYFYWYRQILGQKVEFLVSFYNNEISEKSEIFDDQFSVERPDGSNFTLKIRSTKLEDSAMYFCATPGQGISYGETQYFGPGTRLLVL.

Only a few counts were recorded for this clonotype. The rearrangement uses TRBV2 and TRBJ2-3; tentative D call: TRBD2 (6 bases). Trimming left V 7 bases short and J 4 bases short, with 18 bases between. CDR3 length equals 15 residues. Germline-derived CDR1 and CDR2 are SNHLY and FYNNEI. CDR3 region: CASITTSGPPDTQYF. In nucleotides, the CDR3 is TGTGCCAGCATCACGACTAGTGGGCCTCCAGATACGCAGTATTTT.

The chain recombines TRBV7-2 with TRBJ2-5, with 9 bases identical to TRBD2. This CDR3 is 15 amino acids long. J gave up 0 bases and V 5 bases, and 4 bases lay outside the gene matches. CDR1 SGHTA and CDR2 FQGNSA come from the germline V gene. The CDR3 spells CASSRGLANQETQYF. The CDR3 DNA is TGTGCCAGCAGCCGTGGACTAGCGAACCAAGAGACCCAGTACTTC.

The chain joins TRBV6-2 or TRBV6-3 to TRBJ1-2; 9 nucleotides agree with TRBD1. This CDR3 has 14 residues. CDR1 and CDR2 from the germline V gene are MNHEY and SVGEGT. The junction had 9 bases not matched to a gene; V was cut back by 5 bases and J by 8 bases. Written as DNA, the CDR3 is TGTGCCAGCAGTCCGAGGACAGGGGTCTTCGGCTACACCTTC. It is translated as CASSPRTGVFGYTF.

This rearrangement joins TRBV20-1 to TRBJ2-3; 7 bases are shared with TRBD1. The CDR3 contains 15 residues. Germline V lookup: CDR1 DFQATT, CDR2 SNEGSKA (reference sequence). The J segment lost 0 bases and the V segment lost 0 bases, leaving 3 bases of the junction unmatched. CDR3 protein: CSAREGTASTDTQYF. The CDR3 region has the DNA TGCAGTGCTAGAGAGGGGACAGCAAGCACAGATACGCAGTATTTT.

The CDR3: CSVESGNTIYF. The CDR3 bases are TGCAGCGTCGAGAGTGGAAACACCATATATTTT. The rearrangement uses TRBV29-1 and TRBJ1-3; D ambiguous. V lost 6 bases to trimming and J lost 3 bases, with 6 bases between them. The germline CDR1 and CDR2 sequences are SQVTM and ANQGSEA. The CDR3 runs 11 residues.